This TCR beta chain was observed in a study of blood T cell repertoires in COVID-19. Study-wide context: The study drew acute and convalescent COVID-19 samples from the United States, Italy and Spain. PBMCs, B-cell-depleted T cells, or T cells provided the cDNA or gDNA that made up the material.

V lost 3 bases to trimming and J lost 5 bases; unmatched junction nucleotides: 7. Germline CDR1 and CDR2: SGDLS and YYNGEE. The CDR3 is 15 residues long. Original processing notes: Scientists estimated how many nucleated cells there were by amplifying reference gene primers. Libraries were prepared by immunoSEQ multiplex PCR; TCRdb keeps only in-frame clonotypes and omits some of them. V and J calls and clone size are copied from that table; D and trimming were computed from the DNA. The table has about 150,000 clones, more than 80% seen once. The sample comprised peripheral blood. This chain links TRBV9 with TRBJ1-3, with 8 bases that match TRBD1. The TCR comes from a man younger than 35 with COVID-19, enrolled during active disease. The CDR3 DNA is TGTGCCAGCAGCGGCCTTGGGACAGGACGAAACACCATATATTTT. Amino acid sequence: CASSGLGTGRNTIYF.